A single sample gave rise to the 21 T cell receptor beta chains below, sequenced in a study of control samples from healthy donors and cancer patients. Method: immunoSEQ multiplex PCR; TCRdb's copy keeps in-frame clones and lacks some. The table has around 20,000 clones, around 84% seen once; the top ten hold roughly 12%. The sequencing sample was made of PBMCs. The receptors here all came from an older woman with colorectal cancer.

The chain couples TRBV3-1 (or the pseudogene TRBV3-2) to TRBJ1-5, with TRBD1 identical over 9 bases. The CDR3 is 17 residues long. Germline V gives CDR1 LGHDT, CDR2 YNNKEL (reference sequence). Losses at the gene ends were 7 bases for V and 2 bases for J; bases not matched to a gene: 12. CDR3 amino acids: CASNRQGVTDRNQPQHF. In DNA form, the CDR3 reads TGTGCCAGCAACCGACAGGGGGTTACGGATCGCAATCAGCCCCAGCATTTT.

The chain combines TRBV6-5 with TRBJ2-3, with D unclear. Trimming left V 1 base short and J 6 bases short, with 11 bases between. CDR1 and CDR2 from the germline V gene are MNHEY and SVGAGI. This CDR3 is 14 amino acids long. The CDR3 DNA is TGTGCCAGCAGTTACTTCCAAGCCTCCGATACGCAGTATTTT. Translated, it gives CASSYFQASDTQYF.

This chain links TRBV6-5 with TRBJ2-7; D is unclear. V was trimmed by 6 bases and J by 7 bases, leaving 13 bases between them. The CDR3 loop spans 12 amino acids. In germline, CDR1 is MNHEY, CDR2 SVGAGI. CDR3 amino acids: CASSPTRSEQYF. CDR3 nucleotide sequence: TGTGCCAGCAGCCCGACCCGCTCTGAGCAGTACTTC.

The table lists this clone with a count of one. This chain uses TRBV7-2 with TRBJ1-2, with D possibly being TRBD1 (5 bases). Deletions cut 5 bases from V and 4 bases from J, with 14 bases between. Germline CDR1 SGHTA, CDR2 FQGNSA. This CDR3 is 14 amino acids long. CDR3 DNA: TGTGCCAGCAGCCAAAGTGGGGGTTTCTATGGCTACACCTTC. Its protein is CASSQSGGFYGYTF.

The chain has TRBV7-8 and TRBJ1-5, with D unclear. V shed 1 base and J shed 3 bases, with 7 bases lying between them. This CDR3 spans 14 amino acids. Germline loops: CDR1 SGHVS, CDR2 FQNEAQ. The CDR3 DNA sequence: TGTGCCAGCAGCTTAGGGACCCTCAATCAGCCCCAGCATTTT. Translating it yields CASSLGTLNQPQHF.

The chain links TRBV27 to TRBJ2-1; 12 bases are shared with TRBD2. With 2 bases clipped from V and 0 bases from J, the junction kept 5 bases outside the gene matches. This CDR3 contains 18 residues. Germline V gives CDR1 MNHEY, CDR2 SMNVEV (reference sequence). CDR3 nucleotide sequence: TGTGCCAGCAGTTTAGGCCTAGCGGGGGGGGGCTCCTACAATGAGCAGTTCTTC. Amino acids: CASSLGLAGGGSYNEQFF.

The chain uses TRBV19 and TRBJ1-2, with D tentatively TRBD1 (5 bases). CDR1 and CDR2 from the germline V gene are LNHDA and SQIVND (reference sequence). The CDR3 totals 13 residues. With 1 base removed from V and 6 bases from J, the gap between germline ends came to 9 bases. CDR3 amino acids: CASSIGETDGYTF. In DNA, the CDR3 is TGTGCCAGTAGTATAGGGGAGACAGATGGCTACACCTTC.

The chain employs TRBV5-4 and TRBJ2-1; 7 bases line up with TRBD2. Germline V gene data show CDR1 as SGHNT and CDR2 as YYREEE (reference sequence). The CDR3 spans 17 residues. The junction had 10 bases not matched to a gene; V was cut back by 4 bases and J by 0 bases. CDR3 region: CASSGRLAGYSYNEQFF. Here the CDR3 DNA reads TGTGCCAGCAGCGGGAGATTAGCGGGTTACTCCTACAATGAGCAGTTCTTC.

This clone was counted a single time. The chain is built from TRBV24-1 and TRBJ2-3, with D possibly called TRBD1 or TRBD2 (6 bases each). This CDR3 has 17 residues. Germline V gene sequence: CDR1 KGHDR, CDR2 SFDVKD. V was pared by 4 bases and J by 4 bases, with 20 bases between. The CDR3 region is CATSDLKGGTRADTQYF. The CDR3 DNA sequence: TGTGCCACCAGTGACCTTAAGGGGGGCACAAGGGCAGATACGCAGTATTTT.

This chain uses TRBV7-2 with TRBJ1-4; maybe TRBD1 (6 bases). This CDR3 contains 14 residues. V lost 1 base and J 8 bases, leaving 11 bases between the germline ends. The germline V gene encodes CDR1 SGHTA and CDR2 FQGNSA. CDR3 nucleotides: TGTGCCAGCAGCTTAGGGCGGGGGGGCGAAAAACTGTTTTTT. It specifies CASSLGRGGEKLFF.

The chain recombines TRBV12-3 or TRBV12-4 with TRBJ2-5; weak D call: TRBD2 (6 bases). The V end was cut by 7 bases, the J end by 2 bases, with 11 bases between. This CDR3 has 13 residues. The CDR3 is CASTLGLQETQYF. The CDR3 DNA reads TGTGCCAGCACTTTGGGACTTCAAGAGACCCAGTACTTC.

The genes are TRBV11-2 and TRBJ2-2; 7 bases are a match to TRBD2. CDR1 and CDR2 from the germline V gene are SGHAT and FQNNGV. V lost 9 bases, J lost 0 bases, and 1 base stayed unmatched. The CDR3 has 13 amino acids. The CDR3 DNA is TGTGCCAGTGGGGGGGCGAACACCGGGGAGCTGTTTTTT. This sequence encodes CASGGANTGELFF.

For the CDR3, the DNA is TGTGCCAGCAGCGGGGAGGACGGCTCAAAGCAGTTCTTC. This gives the protein CASSGEDGSKQFF. V is TRBV9 and J is TRBJ2-1; D is perhaps TRBD2 (6 bases). The CDR3 loop spans 13 amino acids. Per germline, CDR1 SGDLS and CDR2 YYNGEE. With 3 bases removed from V and 11 bases from J, the gap between germline ends came to 15 bases.

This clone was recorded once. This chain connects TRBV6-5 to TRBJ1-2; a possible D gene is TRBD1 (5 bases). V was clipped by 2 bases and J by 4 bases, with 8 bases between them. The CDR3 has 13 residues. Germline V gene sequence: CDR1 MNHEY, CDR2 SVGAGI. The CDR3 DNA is TGTGCCAGCAGTTACCGGGGGACCTATGGCTACACCTTC. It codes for CASSYRGTYGYTF.

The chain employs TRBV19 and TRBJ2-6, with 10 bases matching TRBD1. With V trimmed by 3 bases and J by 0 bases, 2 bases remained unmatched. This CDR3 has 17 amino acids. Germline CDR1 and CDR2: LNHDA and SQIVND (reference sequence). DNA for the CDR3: TGTGCCAGTAGTATCCGGACAGGGGGCTCTGGGGCCAACGTCCTGACTTTC. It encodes CASSIRTGGSGANVLTF.

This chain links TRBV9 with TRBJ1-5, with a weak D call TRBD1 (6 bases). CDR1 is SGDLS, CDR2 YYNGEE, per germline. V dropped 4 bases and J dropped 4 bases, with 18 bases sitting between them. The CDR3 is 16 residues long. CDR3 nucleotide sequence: TGTGCCAGCAGCCCTGGGTCAGGGGCGTCTAATCAGCCCCAGCATTTT. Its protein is CASSPGSGASNQPQHF.

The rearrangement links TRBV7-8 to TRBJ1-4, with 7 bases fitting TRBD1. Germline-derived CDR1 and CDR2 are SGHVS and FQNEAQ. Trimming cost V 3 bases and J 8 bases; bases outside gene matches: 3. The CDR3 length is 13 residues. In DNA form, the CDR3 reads TGTGCCAGCAGCTTGGGGACAGCCGAAAAACTGTTTTTT. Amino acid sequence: CASSLGTAEKLFF.

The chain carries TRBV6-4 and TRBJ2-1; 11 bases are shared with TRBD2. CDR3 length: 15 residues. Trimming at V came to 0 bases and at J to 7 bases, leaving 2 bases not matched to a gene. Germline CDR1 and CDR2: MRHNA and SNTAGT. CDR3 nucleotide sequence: TGTGCCAGCAGTGACTCTAGCGGGGGGGCAAATGAGCAGTTCTTC. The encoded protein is CASSDSSGGANEQFF.

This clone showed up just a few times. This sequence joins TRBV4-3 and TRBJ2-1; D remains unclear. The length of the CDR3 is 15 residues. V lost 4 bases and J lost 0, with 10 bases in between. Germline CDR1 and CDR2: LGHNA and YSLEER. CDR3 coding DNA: TGCGCCAGCAGCCCCGCCCGGAGCTCCTACAATGAGCAGTTCTTC. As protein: CASSPARSSYNEQFF.

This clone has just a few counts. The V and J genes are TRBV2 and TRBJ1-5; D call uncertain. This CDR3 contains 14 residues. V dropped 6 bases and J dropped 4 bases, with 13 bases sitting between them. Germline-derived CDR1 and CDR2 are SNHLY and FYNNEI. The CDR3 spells CASSRRRENQPQHF. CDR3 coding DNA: TGTGCCAGCAGCAGGCGGCGCGAAAATCAGCCCCAGCATTTT.

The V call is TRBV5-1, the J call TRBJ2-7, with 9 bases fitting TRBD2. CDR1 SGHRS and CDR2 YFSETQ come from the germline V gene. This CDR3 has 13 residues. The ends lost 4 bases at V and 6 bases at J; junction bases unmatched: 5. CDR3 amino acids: CASSPGTSLEQYF. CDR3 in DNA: TGCGCCAGCAGCCCCGGGACTAGCCTCGAGCAGTACTTC.